This is a list of T cell receptor beta chains from one sample in a study of tumor-infiltrating lymphocytes in primary liver carcinoma. A single record per CDR3 protein comes from TCRdb applying MiXCR to the multiplex PCR reads. The table records about 310,000 distinct CDR3 sequences, 60% to 80% of them present only once. Sequenced material: peripheral blood. These receptors all stem from a man aged 40-49 years with primary liver carcinoma and hepatitis B virus infection. CDR3s leave out the opening cysteine and the closing phenylalanine or tryptophan. Fields, in order: clone size, J gene, V gene, CDR3 protein. The size of a clone is reported for some rows only, either as once, few or many, or as a class for expanded clones.

>many|TRBJ2-7|TRBV6-2/TRBV6-3
ASSNDRVRHEQY
>-|TRBJ2-7|TRBV4-1
ASSQAEQGYKQY
>few|TRBJ1-2|TRBV5-4
ASSLDGGNGYT
>-|TRBJ1-2|TRBV28
ASSIPDRVEGYT
>many|TRBJ1-1|TRBV12-3/TRBV12-4
ASGGRTGRFTEAF
>-|TRBJ2-2|TRBV5-1
ASSLGAGGLF
>-|TRBJ2-5|TRBV11-2
ASCLDTGSRTQN
>few|TRBJ1-1|TRBV7-8
ASSVSIEAF
>-|TRBJ2-4|TRBV5-6
ANSLDLDGAKNIQY
>many|TRBJ2-3|TRBV29-1
SAAISDTQY
>many|TRBJ2-1|TRBV4-2
ASSQDPPGLESYNEQF
>-|TRBJ1-1|TRBV5-5
ASSQGLTRVTEAL
>-|TRBJ2-5|TRBV10-3
AFRVGGTETQY
>-|TRBJ2-1|TRBV14
ASIQGPNNEQF
>-|TRBJ1-5|TRBV6-1
TRSEAREKVPQH
>many|TRBJ2-1|TRBV28
ASSSLGAGEGDNEQF
>-|TRBJ2-7|TRBV12-3/TRBV12-4
ACNLQGIKYEQY
>many|TRBJ2-7|TRBV6-6
ASSLQGTYEQY
>-|TRBJ2-3|TRBV6-1
ASISMGGSADTQY
>-|TRBJ1-3|TRBV4-2
ASNQEGTRRRSGNTIY
>many|TRBJ1-4|TRBV6-6
ASSRDGTANEKLF
>-|TRBJ2-7|TRBV24-1
ATSAGESYEQY
>many|TRBJ2-2|TRBV5-5
ASSLVSPSGELF
>-|TRBJ1-5|TRBV23-1
DSGAHNQPQH
>-|TRBJ1-2|TRBV11-1
ASSLVERGDYSYT
>-|TRBJ2-3|TRBV11-3
VSSLGISGSTDTQY
>-|TRBJ2-5|TRBV4-1
DSSLRSSGFQETRY
>-|TRBJ2-7|TRBV7-9
ASSLIQGGGHEQY
>many|TRBJ1-1|TRBV11-1
ASSSLLQRTEAF
>few|TRBJ2-7|TRBV7-9
ASSLAGGVGREQY
>-|TRBJ2-4|TRBV6-5
ASKPTGQPLAKNIQY
>-|TRBJ1-1|TRBV30
AWSVWTTGSETTF
>-|TRBJ2-6|TRBV5-1
ASSLGVVSGANVMT
>-|TRBJ1-2|TRBV5-1
ASSFDSYYGYT
>-|TRBJ2-5|TRBV11-2
ANSFQGLAEETQY
>-|TRBJ2-7|TRBV18
ASPPGPYEQY
>-|TRBJ2-7|TRBV14
DSSQGSQSSSYEQY
>-|TRBJ2-3|TRBV12-3/TRBV12-4
ANRFLQGTDTQY